One and the same sample provided the 30 T cell receptor beta chains below, sequenced in a study of T-cell memory formation after mild COVID-19. TCRdb fed the 5' RACE reads into MiXCR, producing one record per CDR3 protein. The table includes more than 300,000 distinct CDR3 sequences, 20% to 25% detected once. The sample comprised PBMCs or a T cell subset sorted from them (not recorded which). The receptors come from a young man who had mild COVID-19 (a few samples of this study predate the infection). Cell type and time point are not known.

This clonotype has just a few counts. V usage is TRBV7-9 and J usage is TRBJ2-5; TRBD1 matches 8 bases. The V gene end was trimmed by 4 bases and the J gene end by 5 bases; junction bases not matched to a gene: 9. The CDR3 has 15 residues. Germline lookup yields CDR1 SEHNR and CDR2 FQNEAQ (reference sequence). CDR3 region: CASSSMTGAGETQYF. CDR3 DNA sequence: TGTGCCAGCAGCTCCATGACAGGGGCGGGGGAGACCCAGTACTTC.

The chain uses TRBV6-5 and TRBJ2-3; 10 nucleotides match TRBD2. The V segment lost 2 bases and the J segment 2 bases; nucleotides outside the gene matches: 1. This CDR3 has 15 amino acids. Germline CDR1 MNHEY, CDR2 SVGAGI. The chain's CDR3 is CASSYLAGDTDTQYF. The CDR3 DNA sequence: TGTGCCAGCAGTTACCTAGCGGGGGACACAGATACGCAGTATTTT.

On this clonotype: One end of the junction fails to match germline, which may point to a read error. The chain links TRBV5-5 to TRBJ1-1; 8 nucleotides align to TRBD1. Germline CDR1 SGHKS, CDR2 YYEKEE (reference sequence). The CDR3 runs 11 residues. The DNA of the CDR3 is TGTGCCAGCAGTCAGGACAGGGCTGAGATCTTT. This codes for CASSQDRAEIF.

V usage is TRBV5-1 and J usage is TRBJ1-1; 7 nucleotides match TRBD1. V lost 3 bases to trimming and J lost 1 base; unmatched junction nucleotides: 6. This CDR3 spans 15 amino acids. Germline V gene lookup returns CDR1 SGHRS and CDR2 YFSETQ. The CDR3 DNA reads TGCGCCAGCAGCTGGGGGGACAGTAAGAACACTGAAGCTTTCTTT. Protein product: CASSWGDSKNTEAFF.

This clonotype occurred a few times. This chain links TRBV7-8 with TRBJ1-5; D call uncertain. Deletions cut 10 bases from V and 2 bases from J, with 12 bases between. The CDR3 consists of 13 residues. Germline values: CDR1 SGHVS, CDR2 FQNEAQ. The CDR3 sequence: CATARRGNQPQHF. The CDR3, as DNA: TGTGCCACGGCCAGGCGGGGCAATCAGCCCCAGCATTTT.

This chain connects TRBV6-2 or TRBV6-3 to TRBJ1-5, with D maybe TRBD1 (6 bases). Germline CDR1 and CDR2: MNHEY and SVGEGT. Trimming cost V 4 bases and J 6 bases, with 16 bases left between them. There are 15 residues in the CDR3. Here the CDR3 DNA reads TGTGCCAGCAGTTCAACACAGGGTAGGTCTCAGCCCCAGCATTTT. Translated: CASSSTQGRSQPQHF.

This clonotype was found a few times. The chain is built from TRBV3-1 and TRBJ2-5; TRBD2 matches at 10 bases. Germline-derived CDR1 and CDR2 are LGHDT and YNNKEL (reference sequence). J lost 2 bases, V lost 2 bases, and 5 bases had no gene match. There are 16 residues in the CDR3. The DNA for the CDR3 is TGTGCCAGCAGCCAATTTGGACTAGCGGCACAAGAGACCCAGTACTTC. Its translation: CASSQFGLAAQETQYF.

This chain links TRBV7-2 with TRBJ2-2, with D perhaps matching TRBD1 or TRBD2 (7 bases each). Germline V gene lookup returns CDR1 SGHTA and CDR2 FQGNSA. CDR3 size: 15 residues. V lost 5 bases and J lost 5, with 15 bases in between. CDR3 sequence (DNA): TGTGCCAGCAGCCAGCGGGACAGCCGAACCGGGGAGCTGTTTTTT. Translation gives CASSQRDSRTGELFF.

The sample holds a few counts of this clonotype. The chain couples TRBV7-6 to TRBJ2-7; 11 bases map to TRBD2. Germline V gene sequence: CDR1 SGHVS, CDR2 FNYEAQ. The CDR3 contains 18 residues. V lost 3 bases and J lost 4; bases outside the gene matches: 14. The CDR3 DNA sequence: TGTGCCAGCAGCTTTGACCCCCCTGGCACTAGCGGGGGATACGAGCAGTACTTC. Translation gives CASSFDPPGTSGGYEQYF.

This clonotype has a handful of counts. The chain joins TRBV20-1 to TRBJ1-1, with 10 bases fitting TRBD1. From germline, CDR1 is DFQATT and CDR2 SNEGSKA (reference sequence). The J segment lost 2 bases and the V segment lost 2 bases, leaving 5 bases of the junction unmatched. The CDR3 runs to 15 residues. In nucleotides, the CDR3 is TGCAGTGCTAGACCCCGGACAGGGGGTAACACTGAAGCTTTCTTT. Translating gives CSARPRTGGNTEAFF.

The sample holds a few counts of this clonotype. V is TRBV7-2 and J is TRBJ2-7, with TRBD1 matching 8 bases. V lost 5 bases and J lost 3; bases outside the gene matches: 6. This CDR3 spans 14 amino acids. CDR1 and CDR2 from the germline V gene are SGHTA and FQGNSA. The CDR3 protein is CASSPKTGVYEQYF. CDR3 nucleotide sequence: TGTGCCAGCAGCCCCAAGACAGGGGTCTACGAGCAGTACTTC.

This clonotype was counted a few times. This chain connects TRBV10-3 to TRBJ2-5, with unresolved D. Germline V lookup: CDR1 ENHRY, CDR2 SYGVKD. V dropped 5 bases and J dropped 2 bases, with 6 bases sitting between them. This CDR3 is built from 12 residues. The CDR3 sequence: CAISTGQETQYF. CDR3 nucleotides: TGTGCCATCAGTACGGGTCAAGAGACCCAGTACTTC.

This clonotype was detected only a few times. The J gene is TRBJ2-2, the V gene TRBV4-3; 8 bases fit TRBD2. The germline CDR1 and CDR2 sequences are LGHNA and YSLEER. This CDR3 is 17 amino acids long. V lost 0 bases to trimming and J lost 5 bases; unmatched junction nucleotides: 8. CDR3 loop: CASSQDRPGGGTGELFF. The CDR3 DNA reads as TGCGCCAGCAGCCAAGATCGTCCCGGGGGGGGAACCGGGGAGCTGTTTTTT.

A few counts support this clonotype. The rearrangement links TRBV28 to TRBJ1-5, with D unresolved. This CDR3 has 13 residues. CDR1 is MDHEN, CDR2 SYDVKM, per germline. The V end was cut by 2 bases, the J end by 8 bases, with 10 bases between. CDR3 bases: TGTGCCAGCAGTTTACCCCCCCTTGAGCCCCAGCATTTT. Its protein product is CASSLPPLEPQHF.

Only a few counts were recorded for this clonotype. The V call is TRBV7-9, the J call TRBJ2-5; the D is unclear. The CDR3 covers 14 residues. Deletions cut 2 bases from V and 2 bases from J, with 9 bases between. Germline lookup yields CDR1 SEHNR and CDR2 FQNEAQ (reference sequence). The CDR3 is CASSLRPLQETQYF. The DNA for the CDR3 is TGTGCCAGCAGCTTACGACCCCTACAAGAGACCCAGTACTTC.

A few counts support this clonotype. J is TRBJ1-2 and V is TRBV4-1; D gene unclear. The ends were cut back, 2 bases at V and 4 bases at J, with 11 bases in the middle. The germline gives CDR1 MGHRA, CDR2 YSYEKL. The CDR3 runs 14 residues. The CDR3 loop is CASSQSGRFYGYTF. DNA for the CDR3: TGCGCCAGCAGCCAAAGTGGCCGGTTCTATGGCTACACCTTC.

This clonotype came up a few times. The chain links TRBV6-2 or TRBV6-3 to TRBJ2-4; D uncertain. Germline CDR1 MNHEY, CDR2 SVGEGT. V was cut by 6 bases and J by 8 bases, with 11 bases left in between. This CDR3 spans 12 amino acids. CDR3 protein: CASRNRLYIQYF. The CDR3 DNA follows: TGTGCCAGCAGGAATAGGTTATACATTCAGTACTTC.

This clonotype occurred a few times. V gene TRBV7-2 combines with J gene TRBJ2-1; D might be TRBD1 (5 bases). The CDR3 is 14 amino acids. Trimming pared 7 bases from V and 5 bases from J, leaving 15 bases between. Germline assignment: CDR1 SGHTA and CDR2 FQGNSA. The CDR3 coding sequence is TGTGCCAGCAACCGACAGAAAGCTAACAATGAGCAGTTCTTC. It codes for CASNRQKANNEQFF.

This clonotype was counted a few times. The V call is TRBV9, the J call TRBJ2-2; 9 bases are shared with TRBD2. The CDR3 extends over 17 amino acids. With V trimmed by 0 bases and J by 3 bases, 6 bases remained unmatched. From germline, CDR1 is SGDLS and CDR2 YYNGEE. The CDR3 region is CASSVVGGGAYTGELFF. The CDR3 DNA is TGTGCCAGCAGCGTAGTTGGCGGGGGGGCCTACACCGGGGAGCTGTTTTTT.

This chain links TRBV7-8 with TRBJ2-5; 11 bases are a match to TRBD2. Germline V gives CDR1 SGHVS, CDR2 FQNEAQ. The CDR3 has 16 amino acids. V trimming: 2 bases; J trimming: 3 bases; junction bases outside the gene matches: 5. The CDR3 spells CASSLFLTSGEETQYF. CDR3 DNA sequence: TGTGCCAGCAGCTTATTCCTGACTAGCGGGGAAGAGACCCAGTACTTC.

The genes are TRBV6-5 and TRBJ1-2, with 7 bases aligning to TRBD1. CDR3 size: 15 residues. Germline V gives CDR1 MNHEY, CDR2 SVGAGI. Trimming took 6 bases from V and 1 from J; bases not matched to a gene: 8. The CDR3 DNA follows: TGTGCCAGCAGACCCCGGGGACAGATTAACTATGGCTACACCTTC. Translation gives CASRPRGQINYGYTF.

Comments on this clonotype: This likely comes from a read error, as the CDR3 has no conserved phenylalanine or tryptophan at its end. The gene calls are TRBV4-3 and TRBJ1-4; 9 nucleotides line up with TRBD1. Germline V gives CDR1 LGHNA, CDR2 YSLEER. The length of the CDR3 is 14 residues. Unmatched junction bases numbered 0, after V lost 3 bases and J lost 4 bases. DNA of the CDR3: TGCGCCAGCAGCCAGGGACAGGGTAATGAAAAACTGTTTATT. Its protein is CASSQGQGNEKLFI.

The rearrangement joins TRBV30 to TRBJ1-5; D is ambiguous. Trimming pared 0 bases from V and 7 bases from J, leaving 10 bases between. This CDR3 has 13 amino acids. Germline V CDR1 and CDR2: GTSNPN, SVGIG (reference sequence). CDR3: CAWSVTVGQPQHF. CDR3 in DNA: TGTGCCTGGAGTGTAACAGTTGGACAGCCCCAGCATTTT.

The rearrangement joins TRBV5-1 to TRBJ1-6; D is uncertain. In germline, CDR1 is SGHRS, CDR2 YFSETQ. The CDR3 loop spans 15 amino acids. V was clipped by 0 bases and J by 7 bases, with 11 bases between them. CDR3: CASSLAGVGNSPLHF. CDR3 DNA sequence: TGCGCCAGCAGCTTGGCCGGGGTTGGCAATTCACCCCTCCACTTT.

This clonotype showed up many times. This sequence joins TRBV24-1 and TRBJ2-2, with D possibly being TRBD1 (7 bases). The CDR3 length is 16 residues. V dropped 4 bases and J dropped 2 bases, with 13 bases sitting between them. The germline CDR1 and CDR2 sequences are KGHDR and SFDVKD. In DNA, the CDR3 is TGTGCCACCAGTGACCGGGGGACAGTTAACACCGGGGAGCTGTTTTTT. Amino acids: CATSDRGTVNTGELFF.

There are a few counts of this clonotype. J is TRBJ1-1 and V is TRBV5-1; possibly TRBD1 for D (6 bases). The V end lost 4 bases, the J end lost 6 bases, and 13 bases lay between the germline ends. The V gene's germline CDR1 is SGHRS and CDR2 YFSETQ. The CDR3 runs to 13 residues. The CDR3 DNA is TGCGCCAGCAGCCAAGGGACATTCTCTGAAGCTTTCTTT. Translation gives CASSQGTFSEAFF.

In DNA form, the CDR3 reads TGCGCCAGCAGCCCCCAGATCCGCCATCTGGGAGGCTACACCTTC. Translating gives CASSPQIRHLGGYTF. The chain has TRBV4-3 and TRBJ1-2; D gene uncertain. Trimming removed 4 bases at V and 8 bases at J, with 20 bases between. Germline V gene lookup returns CDR1 LGHNA and CDR2 YSLEER. This CDR3 spans 15 amino acids.

The chain uses TRBV7-9 and TRBJ2-1; D remains ambiguous. Trimming cost V 6 bases and J 8 bases, with 17 bases left between them. The CDR3 has 14 residues. Germline V lookup: CDR1 SEHNR, CDR2 FQNEAQ (reference sequence). The CDR3 is CASSRRTAEYEQFF. In DNA, the CDR3 is TGTGCCAGCAGTCGTAGAACTGCCGAATATGAGCAGTTCTTC.

This clonotype has more than one count but fewer than ten. The V gene is TRBV7-9, the J gene TRBJ1-3; D is uncertain. Trimming stripped 5 bases from V and 1 base from J, with 12 bases between. Looked up from germline, CDR1 is SEHNR and CDR2 is FQNEAQ (reference sequence). This CDR3 has 15 residues. CDR3 DNA: TGTGCCAGCAGCCCCCCCCGAAGATCTGGAAACACCATATATTTT. Translation: CASSPPRRSGNTIYF.

This clonotype was recorded at least ten times. This chain joins TRBV5-1 and TRBJ2-1, with 15 nucleotides matching TRBD2. The V gene's germline CDR1 is SGHRS and CDR2 YFSETQ. The CDR3 is made up of 20 amino acids. V shed 3 bases and J 0 bases; nucleotides not matched to a gene: 10. The CDR3 DNA reads as TGCGCCAGCAGCTCGCGCCCGGGACTAGCGGGGGGAAGCTCCTACAATGAGCAGTTCTTC. It codes for CASSSRPGLAGGSSYNEQFF.